The 29 T cell receptor beta chains given below trace back to one sample, sequenced in a study of regulatory T cells in long-lasting Graves disease. Time point noted: newly diagnosed GD, antithyroid drugs for less than 3 months. Construction of the TCR library relied on RNA isolated from PBMCs. Arm-PCR of CDR3 regions and iRepertoire HTBI primers were used to build TCR beta libraries. TCRdb reprocessed the multiplex PCR reads via MiXCR and lists one record per CDR3 protein. The table has roughly 440,000 distinct CDR3 sequences, around 15% seen once. The same sample was also used in a study of T cells in Graves' hyperthyroidism and ophthalmopathy.

Here the sequenced sample was peripheral blood mononuclear cells (PBMCs), taken at new diagnosis, from a patient treated with antithyroid drugs. These receptors all stem from a woman aged 18 to 35 with Graves disease.

This sequence joins TRBV12-5 and TRBJ2-1; 9 nucleotides line up with TRBD1. Germline lookup yields CDR1 LGHNT and CDR2 FRNRAP. Trimming took 6 bases from V and 1 from J; bases not matched to a gene: 7. The CDR3 contains 16 residues. Here the CDR3 DNA reads TGTGCTAGTGGCCGAACCGGACAGGGGTCCTACAATGAGCAGTTCTTC. Protein product: CASGRTGQGSYNEQFF. Together with reference TRBV12-5 and TRBJ2-1, the CDR3 gives the full variable domain: DARVTQTPRHKVTEMGQEVTMRCQPILGHNTVFWYRQTMMQGLELLAYFRNRAPLDDSGMPKDRFSAEMPDATLATLKIQPSEPRDSAVYFCASGRTGQGSYNEQFFGPGTRLTVL.

The J gene is TRBJ1-2, the V gene TRBV5-6; 9 bases map to TRBD1. Trimming at V came to 4 bases and at J to 2 bases, leaving 6 bases not matched to a gene. Germline loops: CDR1 SGHDT, CDR2 YYEEEE. CDR3 size: 15 residues. CDR3 sequence reads: CASSAGTGTNYGYTF. Here the CDR3 DNA reads TGTGCCAGCAGCGCGGGGACAGGGACCAACTATGGCTACACCTTC.

Only a few counts were recorded for this clonotype. CDR3 sequence: CASSEDGEKLFF. CDR3 nucleotide sequence: TGTGCCAGCAGTGAGGATGGAGAAAAACTGTTTTTT. This rearrangement joins TRBV2 to TRBJ1-4; no definite D call. Trimming stripped 3 bases from V and 8 bases from J, with 7 bases between. The CDR3 spans 12 residues. Germline CDR1 SNHLY, CDR2 FYNNEI. Looking up the rest from reference TRBV2 and TRBJ1-4 gives the full variable domain: EPEVTQTPSHQVTQMGQEVILRCVPISNHLYFYWYRQILGQKVEFLVSFYNNEISEKSEIFDDQFSVERPDGSNFTLKIRSTKLEDSAMYFCASSEDGEKLFFGSGTQLSVL.

V is TRBV4-3 and J is TRBJ2-3; D is unclear. V was trimmed by 3 bases and J by 2 bases, leaving 3 bases between them. The CDR3 is 12 amino acids. Germline values: CDR1 LGHNA, CDR2 YSLEER. CDR3 in amino acids: CASSQYTDTQYF. The CDR3 DNA reads TGCGCCAGCAGCCAGTACACAGATACGCAGTATTTT.

The V and J genes are TRBV9 and TRBJ2-7; the match to TRBD1 covers 7 bases. Germline values: CDR1 SGDLS, CDR2 YYNGEE. The junction had 9 bases not matched to a gene; V was cut back by 3 bases and J by 0 bases. This CDR3 has 16 residues. The CDR3 DNA reads TGTGCCAGCAGCGAGAGACAGGGCACTAGCTCCTACGAGCAGTACTTC. The encoded protein is CASSERQGTSSYEQYF.

This clonotype was counted only a few times. The CDR3 region has the DNA TGTGCCAGCAGCTTAGGAGGACTAGCGGTGGAAGAGACCCAGTACTTC. Translated, it gives CASSLGGLAVEETQYF. The gene calls are TRBV7-9 and TRBJ2-5, with 10 bases that match TRBD2. Germline V CDR1 and CDR2: SEHNR, FQNEAQ (reference sequence). After removal of 1 base from V and 3 bases from J, the junction contained 5 bases not matched to a gene. The CDR3 is 16 residues long. Supplemented by reference TRBV7-9 and TRBJ2-5, the full variable domain reads DTGVSQNPRHKITKRGQNVTFRCDPISEHNRLYWYRQTLGQGPEFLTYFQNEAQLEKSRLLSDRFSAERPKGSFSTLEIQRTEQGDSAMYLCASSLGGLAVEETQYFGPGTRLLVL.

Ten or more counts support this clonotype. V gene TRBV12-3 or TRBV12-4 combines with J gene TRBJ1-5; D is uncertain. V was pared by 5 bases and J by 4 bases, with 6 bases between. CDR3 size: 12 residues. The CDR3 sequence is CASSTQNQPQHF. CDR3 sequence (DNA): TGTGCCAGCAGTACCCAAAATCAGCCCCAGCATTTT.

The chain is built from TRBV6-5 and TRBJ2-3, with D hard to call. The CDR3 runs 14 residues. Trimming removed 4 bases from V and 5 bases from J, with 13 bases in between. Germline CDR1 is MNHEY and CDR2 is SVGAGI. CDR3 sequence reads: CASSLLVSQDTQYF. CDR3 bases: TGTGCCAGCAGTTTACTTGTTAGTCAAGATACGCAGTATTTT.

This rearrangement joins TRBV30 to TRBJ1-3; no definite D call. The germline V and J ends were trimmed by 2 bases and 0 bases, with 14 bases remaining between them. CDR3 length: 16 amino acids. Germline CDR1 GTSNPN, CDR2 SVGIG (reference sequence). The CDR3 protein is CAWSFGTMGSGNTIYF. The CDR3 nucleotides are TGTGCCTGGAGTTTTGGAACTATGGGCTCTGGAAACACCATATATTTT.

This clonotype appeared many times. The chain joins TRBV28 to TRBJ1-2; possibly TRBD1 for D (5 bases). Trimming left V 2 bases short and J 5 bases short, with 9 bases between. Germline V CDR1 and CDR2: MDHEN, SYDVKM. The length of the CDR3 is 13 residues. The CDR3 region is CASSLKGTYGYTF. The CDR3 DNA reads TGTGCCAGCAGTTTAAAAGGGACGTATGGCTACACCTTC.

The chain links TRBV12-3 or TRBV12-4 to TRBJ1-1; D is unclear. V lost 3 bases, J lost 6 bases, and 8 bases lay in between. CDR3 length: 12 residues. The CDR3 here is CASSFNSPEAFF. DNA of the CDR3: TGTGCCAGCAGTTTCAATAGCCCTGAAGCTTTCTTT.

There are many counts of this clonotype. The genes are TRBV28 and TRBJ2-7, with D uncertain. CDR3 length: 14 amino acids. CDR1 and CDR2 from the germline V gene are MDHEN and SYDVKM. The V and J ends lost 3 bases and 0 bases respectively, with 9 bases between them. CDR3 amino acids: CASSFPGYSYEQYF. Here the CDR3 DNA reads TGTGCCAGCAGTTTTCCCGGCTACTCCTACGAGCAGTACTTC.

V is TRBV15 and J is TRBJ1-1; weak D call: TRBD1 (6 bases). CDR3 length: 20 amino acids. Germline V gene data show CDR1 as LNHNV and CDR2 as YYDKDF (reference sequence). With 3 bases removed from V and 4 bases from J, the gap between germline ends came to 30 bases. CDR3 coding DNA: TGTGCCACCAGCAGTCCCCCGGGGGCGTCCGTAAGAGCTTGGACCACTGAAGCTTTCTTT. Translation: CATSSPPGASVRAWTTEAFF.

This chain uses TRBV6-1 with TRBJ2-1; no clear D. The germline gives CDR1 MNHNS, CDR2 SASEGT. With 2 bases removed from V and 8 bases from J, the gap between germline ends came to 13 bases. This CDR3 spans 14 amino acids. The CDR3 DNA follows: TGTGCCAGCAGTGAATCCCCGAGGTCATATGAGCAGTTCTTC. It translates to CASSESPRSYEQFF.

This clonotype appeared many times. The J gene is TRBJ2-5, the V gene TRBV28, with D possibly being TRBD2 (5 bases). Germline CDR1 MDHEN, CDR2 SYDVKM. The germline V and J ends were trimmed by 5 bases and 9 bases, with 13 bases remaining between them. The CDR3 sequence is 12 residues long. Here the CDR3 DNA reads TGTGCCAGCAGTCAAGTGAAGCGGCCCCAGTACTTC. Protein sequence: CASSQVKRPQYF.

With regard to this clonotype: The junction and the germline gene differ at one end; a read error may be behind it. The V call is TRBV19, the J call TRBJ1-2; 8 nucleotides agree with TRBD1. The CDR3 is 14 residues long. Germline V gene lookup returns CDR1 LNHDA and CDR2 SQIVND (reference sequence). This chain's CDR3 is CASSIQGANYGYAF. CDR3 nucleotide sequence: TGTGCCAGTAGTATACAGGGGGCTAACTATGGCTACGCCTTC. The entire variable domain, with the rest obtained from reference TRBV19 and TRBJ1-2, is as follows: DGGITQSPKYLFRKEGQNVTLSCEQNLNHDAMYWYRQDPGQGLRLIYYSQIVNDFQKGDIAEGYSVSREKKESFPLTVTSAQKNPTAFYLCASSIQGANYGYAFGSGTRLTVV.

The rearrangement uses TRBV20-1 and TRBJ2-2; TRBD2 matches 9 bases. The CDR3 spans 18 residues. V was clipped by 0 bases and J by 8 bases; unmatched bases: 16. Germline CDR1 and CDR2: DFQATT and SNEGSKA (reference sequence). The CDR3 spells CSARDSGLQGLASGELFF. The CDR3 coding sequence is TGCAGTGCTAGAGATTCCGGGCTTCAGGGACTAGCATCTGGGGAGCTGTTTTTT.

This chain connects TRBV12-3 or TRBV12-4 to TRBJ1-1; TRBD1 aligns across 7 bases. V lost 6 bases, J lost 5 bases, and 12 bases stayed unmatched. This CDR3 comprises 15 residues. CDR3 sequence: CASRINRGKKTEAFF. Here the CDR3 DNA reads TGTGCCAGCAGGATTAACAGGGGAAAGAAAACTGAAGCTTTCTTT.

This clonotype was counted ten times or more. The chain links TRBV7-2 to TRBJ2-7, with 7 bases that match TRBD1. V shed 7 bases, J shed 4 bases, and the junction held 10 bases outside the gene matches. In germline, CDR1 is SGHTA, CDR2 FQGNSA. The CDR3 spans 14 residues. CDR3 loop: CASNKRDSQYEQYF. The DNA for the CDR3 is TGTGCCAGCAACAAACGGGACAGTCAGTACGAGCAGTACTTC.

This clonotype was observed a single time. At one end the junction does not follow the germline gene, possibly because of a read error. This sequence joins TRBV19 and TRBJ2-7; TRBD1 or TRBD2 may be the D gene (5 bases each). Germline CDR1 LNHDA, CDR2 SQIVND (reference sequence). CDR3 size: 15 residues. CDR3 bases: TGTGCCAGTAGTATAGGGGACCCTCGCTCCTACGAGCGGTACTTC. It translates to CASSIGDPRSYERYF.

This clonotype was observed many times. In nucleotides, the CDR3 is TGCAGTGCTAGAGATCTTAGCGGGAGCTCCTACAATGAGCAGTTCTTC. Translating gives CSARDLSGSSYNEQFF. This rearrangement joins TRBV20-1 to TRBJ2-1; TRBD2 aligns across 9 bases. This CDR3 contains 16 residues. The trim removed 0 bases at V and 0 bases at J, leaving 3 bases unmatched. CDR1 and CDR2 (germline): DFQATT, SNEGSKA (reference sequence).

A word on this clonotype: Without the conserved terminal phenylalanine or tryptophan, this CDR3 likely stems from a read error. The chain has TRBV6-8 and TRBJ2-7; 8 nucleotides align to TRBD2. The length of the CDR3 is 13 residues. V shed 9 bases and J 2 bases; nucleotides not matched to a gene: 6. CDR1 is MNHGY and CDR2 is SAAAGT in the germline V gene. The CDR3 here is CASCNSGAYEQYL. Here the CDR3 DNA reads TGTGCCAGTTGCAATAGCGGGGCCTACGAGCAGTACCTC.

This clonotype was seen at least ten times. CDR3 amino acids: CASSPVDGVYGYTF. The CDR3 nucleotides are TGTGCCAGCAGCCCGGTTGATGGGGTCTATGGCTACACCTTC. The rearrangement joins TRBV7-2 to TRBJ1-2; unclear D gene. Trimming took off 5 bases at V and 4 bases at J, with 14 bases between the two ends. Germline V CDR1 and CDR2: SGHTA, FQGNSA. The CDR3 totals 14 residues.

Ten or more counts support this clonotype. The CDR3 protein is CAGHRRILEAFF. CDR3 coding DNA: TGTGCCGGCCATCGACGGATTCTTGAAGCTTTCTTT. This sequence joins TRBV27 and TRBJ1-1, with D unclear. Between the trimmed V and J ends, which lost 11 bases and 7 bases, there was a span of 17 bases. The CDR3 is 12 amino acids. Looked up from germline, CDR1 is MNHEY and CDR2 is SMNVEV (reference sequence).

This clonotype occurred many times. The V call is TRBV20-1, the J call TRBJ2-1; 14 nucleotides match TRBD2. CDR1 DFQATT and CDR2 SNEGSKA come from the germline V gene (reference sequence). With V trimmed by 3 bases and J by 0 bases, 4 bases remained unmatched. The CDR3 totals 17 residues. This chain's CDR3 is CSARGLAGVISYNEQFF. DNA of the CDR3: TGCAGTGCTAGGGGACTAGCGGGAGTGATCTCCTACAATGAGCAGTTCTTC.

The V and J genes are TRBV25-1 and TRBJ1-2; D may be TRBD1 (5 bases). The ends were cut back, 2 bases at V and 8 bases at J, with 18 bases in the middle. The germline V gene has CDR1 MGHDK and CDR2 SYGVNS. The CDR3 totals 15 residues. CDR3 in amino acids: CASSENPLTEEGYTF. The CDR3 DNA follows: TGTGCCAGCAGTGAAAACCCCCTGACAGAAGAGGGCTACACCTTC.

The sample holds many counts of this clonotype. The rearrangement uses TRBV11-2 and TRBJ2-1; 8 nucleotides align to TRBD2. Germline V gene sequence: CDR1 SGHAT, CDR2 FQNNGV. The junction had 20 bases not matched to a gene; V was cut back by 4 bases and J by 3 bases. There are 20 residues in the CDR3. The CDR3 region is CASSSYPTSGNLPLYNEQFF. The DNA of the CDR3 is TGTGCCAGCAGCTCCTACCCCACTAGCGGAAACCTCCCCCTCTACAATGAGCAGTTCTTC.

This clonotype has a handful of counts. V usage is TRBV30 and J usage is TRBJ2-7; no clear D. The CDR3 has 11 amino acids. V lost 4 bases, J lost 2 bases, and 6 bases lay in between. The germline gives CDR1 GTSNPN, CDR2 SVGIG (reference sequence). The CDR3, as DNA: TGTGCCTGGAAAAGGGCCTACGAGCAGTACTTC. It is translated as CAWKRAYEQYF.

This clonotype showed up many times. The chain uses TRBV11-2 and TRBJ2-7; D not certain. The germline V and J ends were trimmed by 4 bases and 6 bases, with 10 bases remaining between them. Germline CDR1 is SGHAT and CDR2 is FQNNGV. This CDR3 is built from 12 residues. This chain's CDR3 is CASSYLNAEQYF. The CDR3 DNA is TGTGCCAGCAGCTACCTTAATGCCGAGCAGTACTTC.